This is a list of T cell receptor beta chains from one sample in a study of T cells in Graves' hyperthyroidism and ophthalmopathy. TCRdb reprocessed the multiplex PCR reads with MiXCR, giving one entry per CDR3 protein. The sample holds almost 600,000 distinct CDR3 sequences, roughly 13% seen once. Sequenced material: blood. These receptors were obtained from a woman in her thirties with Graves' hyperthyroidism that later progressed to Graves' ophthalmopathy. Each CDR3 is given with its conserved first and last residue. D genes are given only for firm matches. Where a row states a size, it is once, few, many or the class of an expanded clone; other rows omit it.

>TRBJ1-2|TRBV19|few|TRBD1
CASSTRDSSANYGYTF
TGTGCCAGTAGTACCCGGGACAGCTCCGCTAACTATGGCTACACCTTC
>TRBJ2-1|TRBV19|many|NA
CASSMQGTYNEQFF
TGTGCCAGTAGTATGCAGGGGACCTACAATGAGCAGTTCTTC
>TRBJ1-2|TRBV2|many|NA
CASTGRYYGYTF
TGTGCCAGCACCGGACGGTACTATGGCTACACCTTC
>TRBJ2-1|TRBV10-2|NA|TRBD1
CASSGGDRARGNEQFF
TGCGCCAGCAGTGGGGGAGACAGGGCCCGGGGCAATGAGCAGTTCTTC
>TRBJ2-5|TRBV6-2/TRBV6-3|NA|TRBD2
CASSYRRTSGRKETQYF
TGTGCCAGCAGTTACCGCCGGACTAGCGGGAGAAAAGAGACCCAGTACTTC
>TRBJ2-1|TRBV19|many|TRBD2
CASRGVAGDGSDEQFF
TGTGCCAGTAGAGGGGTAGCGGGAGATGGCAGCGATGAGCAGTTCTTC
>TRBJ2-1|TRBV11-2|many|TRBD2
CASTPGLAAHNEQFF
TGTGCCAGCACCCCAGGACTAGCGGCACACAATGAGCAGTTCTTC
>TRBJ2-2|TRBV7-2|many|NA
CATGNGELFF
TGTGCCACCGGAAACGGGGAGCTGTTTTTT
>TRBJ2-1|TRBV19|NA|TRBD2
CASIASGAYNEQFF
TGTGCCAGTATTGCTAGCGGGGCCTACAATGAGCAGTTCTTC
>TRBJ2-7|TRBV7-2|many|NA
CASSQTGTAYEQYF
TGTGCCAGCAGCCAAACCGGGACCGCCTACGAGCAGTACTTC
>TRBJ2-3|TRBV19|many|NA
CASSTQQITDTQYF
TGTGCCAGTAGTACGCAGCAGATCACAGATACGCAGTATTTT
>TRBJ2-3|TRBV5-1|many|NA
CASSLLGEVVDTQYF
TGCGCCAGCAGCTTATTGGGGGAAGTGGTAGATACGCAGTATTTT
>TRBJ1-2|TRBV12-3/TRBV12-4|many|TRBD1
CASSFGQGVHYGYTF
TGTGCCAGCAGTTTTGGGCAGGGGGTCCACTATGGCTACACCTTC
>TRBJ1-1|TRBV6-1|NA|NA
CASNGEWNTEAFF
TGTGCCAGCAATGGGGAGTGGAACACTGAAGCTTTCTTT
>TRBJ1-3|TRBV5-4|many|NA
CASSPGVGSGNTIYF
TGTGCCAGCAGCCCCGGTGTGGGGAGTGGAAACACCATATATTTT
>TRBJ2-5|TRBV7-8|few|NA
CASSLEGAGETQYF
TGTGCCAGCAGCCTTGAGGGCGCAGGAGAGACCCAGTACTTC
>TRBJ1-4|TRBV29-1|NA|NA
CSVGTVDEKLFF
TGCAGCGTTGGGACAGTTGATGAAAAACTGTTTTTT
>TRBJ1-4|TRBV4-1|many|NA
CASSVQLGLGEKLFF
TGCGCCAGCAGCGTACAGTTGGGGCTAGGCGAAAAACTGTTTTTT
>TRBJ1-4|TRBV14|many|NA
CASSQRMDFNEKLFF
TGTGCCAGCAGCCAGCGGATGGACTTTAATGAAAAACTGTTTTTT
>TRBJ1-1|TRBV28|many|TRBD1
CASSVGDRGLSEAFF
TGTGCCAGCAGCGTCGGGGACAGGGGGCTGAGTGAAGCTTTCTTT
>TRBJ1-1|TRBV12-3/TRBV12-4|many|NA
CASSFPSERGTEAFF
TGTGCCAGCAGTTTTCCATCCGAGAGGGGCACTGAAGCTTTCTTT
>TRBJ2-7|TRBV19|many|TRBD2
CASSSGRAGEQYF
TGTGCCAGTAGTAGCGGGAGGGCCGGGGAGCAGTACTTC
>TRBJ1-1|TRBV7-3|few|NA
CASSLGGEAEAFF
TGTGCCAGCAGCTTGGGCGGGGAGGCTGAAGCTTTCTTT
>TRBJ2-7|TRBV18|NA|NA
CASSGTLRHEQYF
TGTGCCAGCTCAGGGACCCTCCGCCACGAGCAGTACTTC
>TRBJ2-5|TRBV6-1|few|NA
CASSEALGLAKGDQYF
TGTGCCAGCAGTGAAGCGCTAGGGCTAGCTAAGGGGGACCAGTACTTC
>TRBJ1-1|TRBV19|few|TRBD1
CASSIDSGGGSSMNTEAFF
TGTGCCAGTAGTATAGATTCAGGGGGCGGAAGCTCGATGAACACTGAAGCTTTCTTT
>TRBJ2-2|TRBV29-1|many|NA
CSVGAQGVGTGELFF
TGCAGCGTTGGAGCGCAAGGAGTAGGCACCGGGGAGCTGTTTTTT
>TRBJ2-1|TRBV6-8|NA|TRBD2
CASSELPGGGREIYNEQFF
TGTGCCAGCAGTGAACTCCCGGGGGGGGGGCGGGAGATATACAATGAGCAGTTCTTC
>TRBJ2-2|TRBV9|few|NA
CASSFPQGANTGELFF
TGTGCCAGCAGCTTCCCTCAGGGCGCGAACACCGGGGAGCTGTTTTTT
>TRBJ2-7|TRBV4-1|NA|TRBD1
CASSQGGTGGTYEQYF
TGCGCCAGCAGCCAAGGAGGGACAGGGGGGACCTACGAGCAGTACTTC
>TRBJ1-6|TRBV6-6|many|NA
CASSYSGREDEPLHF
TGTGCCAGCAGTTACTCTGGCCGTGAAGATGAACCCCTCCACTTT
>TRBJ2-1|TRBV14|NA|TRBD2
CASSQLGGDTRGEQFF
TGTGCCAGCAGCCAACTCGGGGGGGATACTAGGGGGGAGCAGTTCTTC
>TRBJ2-1|TRBV7-9|few|TRBD2
CASSNWGGLEVYSYNEQFF
TGTGCCAGCAGCAATTGGGGGGGTCTAGAGGTATACTCCTACAATGAGCAGTTCTTC
>TRBJ2-1|TRBV9|many|TRBD2
CASSASGIYNEQFF
TGTGCCAGCAGCGCTAGCGGGATTTACAATGAGCAGTTCTTC
>TRBJ2-7|TRBV14|many|NA
CASSQDLIEQYF
TGTGCCAGCAGCCAAGATCTCATCGAGCAGTACTTC
>TRBJ2-5|TRBV20-1|many|TRBD2
CSAGGGYQETQYF
TGCAGTGCCGGGGGGGGGTACCAAGAGACCCAGTACTTC
>TRBJ2-3|TRBV2|many|TRBD2
CASGTSGSNTDTQYF
TGTGCCAGCGGGACTAGCGGGAGCAACACAGATACGCAGTATTTT
>TRBJ2-6|TRBV2|many|TRBD1
CASYIIRRQGPGANVLTF
TGTGCCAGCTACATCATCCGGAGACAGGGCCCTGGGGCCAACGTCCTGACTTTC
>TRBJ2-7|TRBV18|many|NA
CASSPPILRGSSYEQYF
TGTGCCAGCTCACCACCGATATTAAGGGGATCCTCCTACGAGCAGTACTTC
>TRBJ2-3|TRBV20-1|NA|NA
CSASIVRDTQYF
TGCAGTGCTAGTATAGTGAGAGATACGCAGTATTTT
>TRBJ1-1|TRBV20-1|few|NA
CSVTNRQPTEAFF
TGCAGTGTTACGAATAGGCAGCCTACTGAAGCTTTCTTT
>TRBJ1-2|TRBV20-1|many|NA
CSASGGGYGYTF
TGCAGTGCTTCCGGGGGGGGGTATGGCTACACCTTC
>TRBJ1-1|TRBV6-2/TRBV6-3|many|NA
CASSYGQVGTEAFF
TGTGCCAGCAGTTACGGGCAGGTGGGCACTGAAGCTTTCTTT
>TRBJ2-3|TRBV12-3/TRBV12-4|NA|NA
CASSPGQADTQYF
TGTGCCAGCAGCCCCGGCCAGGCAGATACGCAGTATTTT
>TRBJ2-3|TRBV7-9|few|NA
CASSLDQLMGTDTQYF
TGTGCCAGCAGCTTAGATCAGCTAATGGGCACAGATACGCAGTATTTT
>TRBJ2-3|TRBV3-1|NA|NA
CASSQAPLATDTQYF
TGTGCCAGCAGCCAAGCCCCGCTAGCCACAGATACGCAGTATTTT
>TRBJ1-6|TRBV6-2/TRBV6-3|NA|NA
CASSYSLAGNSPLHF
TGTGCCAGCAGTTACTCTCTGGCAGGGAATTCACCCCTCCACTTT
>TRBJ1-1|TRBV12-3/TRBV12-4|many|NA
CASSLLTNTEAFF
TGTGCCAGCAGTCTCCTCACGAACACTGAAGCTTTCTTT
>TRBJ1-3|TRBV19|NA|TRBD1
CASSVAGTGVGNTIYF
TGTGCCAGTAGTGTCGCCGGGACAGGGGTTGGAAACACCATATATTTT